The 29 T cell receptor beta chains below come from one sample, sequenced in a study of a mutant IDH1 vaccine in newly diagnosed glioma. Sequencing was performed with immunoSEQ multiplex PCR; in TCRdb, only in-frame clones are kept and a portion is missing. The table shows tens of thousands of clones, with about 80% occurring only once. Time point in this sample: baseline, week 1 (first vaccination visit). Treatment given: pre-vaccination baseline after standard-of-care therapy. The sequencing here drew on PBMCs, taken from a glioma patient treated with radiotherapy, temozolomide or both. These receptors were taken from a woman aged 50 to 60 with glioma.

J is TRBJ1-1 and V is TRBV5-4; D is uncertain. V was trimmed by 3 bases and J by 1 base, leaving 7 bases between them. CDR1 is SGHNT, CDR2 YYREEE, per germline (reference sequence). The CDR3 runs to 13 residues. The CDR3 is CASSSASNTEAFF. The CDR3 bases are TGTGCCAGCAGCTCAGCGTCGAACACTGAAGCTTTCTTT.

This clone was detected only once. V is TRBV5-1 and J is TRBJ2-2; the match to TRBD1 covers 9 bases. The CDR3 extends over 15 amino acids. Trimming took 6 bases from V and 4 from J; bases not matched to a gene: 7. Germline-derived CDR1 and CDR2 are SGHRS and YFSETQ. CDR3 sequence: CASTPQGAGTGELFF. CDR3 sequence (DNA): TGCGCCAGCACTCCACAGGGGGCGGGCACCGGGGAGCTGTTTTTT.

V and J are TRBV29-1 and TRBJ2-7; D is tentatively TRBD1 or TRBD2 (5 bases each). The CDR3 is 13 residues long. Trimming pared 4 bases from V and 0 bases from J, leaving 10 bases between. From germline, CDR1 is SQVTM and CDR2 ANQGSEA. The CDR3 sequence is CSVGDGSSYEQYF. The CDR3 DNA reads TGCAGCGTTGGGGACGGAAGCTCCTACGAGCAGTACTTC.

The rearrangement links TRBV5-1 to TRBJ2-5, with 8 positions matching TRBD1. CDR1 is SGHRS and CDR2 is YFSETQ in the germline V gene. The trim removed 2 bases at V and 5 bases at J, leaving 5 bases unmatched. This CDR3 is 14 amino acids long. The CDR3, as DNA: TGCGCCAGCAGCTTAGACAGGGGAGGTGAGACCCAGTACTTC. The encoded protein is CASSLDRGGETQYF.

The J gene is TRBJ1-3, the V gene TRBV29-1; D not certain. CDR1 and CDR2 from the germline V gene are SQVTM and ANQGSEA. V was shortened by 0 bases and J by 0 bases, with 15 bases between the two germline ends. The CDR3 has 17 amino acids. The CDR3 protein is CSVEDRPDIISGNTIYF. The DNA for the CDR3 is TGCAGCGTTGAAGATCGTCCAGATATTATCTCTGGAAACACCATATATTTT.

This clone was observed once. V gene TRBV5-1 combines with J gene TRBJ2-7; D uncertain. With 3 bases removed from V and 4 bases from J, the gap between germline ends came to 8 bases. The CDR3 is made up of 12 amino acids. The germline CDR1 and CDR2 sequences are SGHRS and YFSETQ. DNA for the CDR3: TGCGCCAGCAGCTCGGACCCATACGAGCAGTACTTC. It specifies CASSSDPYEQYF. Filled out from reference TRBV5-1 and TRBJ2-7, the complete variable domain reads KAGVTQTPRYLIKTRGQQVTLSCSPISGHRSVSWYQQTPGQGLQFLFEYFSETQRNKGNFPGRFSGRQFSNSRSEMNVSTLELGDSALYLCASSSDPYEQYFGPGTRLTVT.

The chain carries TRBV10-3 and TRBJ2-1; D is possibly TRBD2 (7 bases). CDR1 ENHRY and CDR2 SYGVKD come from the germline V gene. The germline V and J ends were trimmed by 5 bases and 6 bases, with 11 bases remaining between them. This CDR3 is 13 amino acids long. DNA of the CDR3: TGTGCCATCAGTAACAGGGAGGGCAATGAGCAGTTCTTC. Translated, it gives CAISNREGNEQFF.

CDR3 protein: CASSEADRANSPLHF. The DNA of the CDR3 is TGTGCCAGCAGTGAAGCGGACAGGGCTAATTCACCCCTCCACTTT. The J gene is TRBJ1-6, the V gene TRBV6-1; 8 nucleotides line up with TRBD1. Germline CDR1 is MNHNS and CDR2 is SASEGT. The CDR3 covers 15 residues. V shed 0 bases, J shed 6 bases, and the junction held 1 base outside the gene matches.

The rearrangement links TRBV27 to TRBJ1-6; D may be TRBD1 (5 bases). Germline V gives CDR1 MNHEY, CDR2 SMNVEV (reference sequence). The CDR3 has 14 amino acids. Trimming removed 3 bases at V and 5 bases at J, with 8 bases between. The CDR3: CASSFLRDNSPLHF. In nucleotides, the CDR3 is TGTGCCAGCAGTTTTCTCAGGGATAATTCACCCCTCCACTTT.

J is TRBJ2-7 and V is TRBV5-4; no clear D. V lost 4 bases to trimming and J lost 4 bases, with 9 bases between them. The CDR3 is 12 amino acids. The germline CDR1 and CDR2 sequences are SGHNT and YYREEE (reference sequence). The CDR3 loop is CASSEVGYEQYF. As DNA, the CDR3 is TGTGCCAGCAGCGAGGTGGGATACGAGCAGTACTTC.

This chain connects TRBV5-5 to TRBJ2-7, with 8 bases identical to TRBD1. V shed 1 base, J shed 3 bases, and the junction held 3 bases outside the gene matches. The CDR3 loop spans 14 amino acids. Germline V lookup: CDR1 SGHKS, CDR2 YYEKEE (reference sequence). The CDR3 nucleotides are TGTGCCAGCAGCTTGTTAACAGGGGGCTACGAGCAGTACTTC. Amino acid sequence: CASSLLTGGYEQYF.

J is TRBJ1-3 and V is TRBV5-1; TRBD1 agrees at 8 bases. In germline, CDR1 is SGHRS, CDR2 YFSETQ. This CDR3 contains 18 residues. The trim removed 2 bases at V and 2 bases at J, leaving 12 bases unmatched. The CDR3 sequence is CASSLEPRDRFAGNTIYF. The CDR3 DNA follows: TGCGCCAGCAGCTTAGAACCCCGGGACAGGTTCGCTGGAAACACCATATATTTT.

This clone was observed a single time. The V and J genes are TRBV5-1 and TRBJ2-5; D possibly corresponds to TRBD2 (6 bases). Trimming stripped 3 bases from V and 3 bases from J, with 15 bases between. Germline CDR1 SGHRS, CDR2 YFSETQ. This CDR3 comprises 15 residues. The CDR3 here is CASSWRGAREETQYF. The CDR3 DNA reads TGCGCCAGCAGCTGGAGGGGAGCCAGGGAAGAGACCCAGTACTTC.

This CDR3 is CASMTGQLSNQPQHF. In DNA form, the CDR3 reads TGTGCCAGTATGACAGGGCAACTATCAAATCAGCCCCAGCATTTT. The J gene is TRBJ1-5, the V gene TRBV19; 7 bases line up with TRBD1. The CDR3 is 15 amino acids. Per the germline V gene, CDR1 is LNHDA and CDR2 is SQIVND (reference sequence). V shed 7 bases and J 4 bases; nucleotides not matched to a gene: 10.

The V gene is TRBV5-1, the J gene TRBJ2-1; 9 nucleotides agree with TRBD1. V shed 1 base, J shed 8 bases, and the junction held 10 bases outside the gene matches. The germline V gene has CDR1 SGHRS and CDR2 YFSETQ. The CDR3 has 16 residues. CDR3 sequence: CASSLSRTGASDEQFF. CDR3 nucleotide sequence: TGCGCCAGCAGCTTGTCGAGGACAGGGGCCAGCGATGAGCAGTTCTTC.

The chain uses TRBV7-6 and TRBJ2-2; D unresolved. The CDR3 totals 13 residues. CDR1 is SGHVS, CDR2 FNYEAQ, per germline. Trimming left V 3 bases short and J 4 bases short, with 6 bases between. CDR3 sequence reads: CASSFSGTGELFF. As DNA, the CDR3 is TGTGCCAGCAGCTTCTCCGGCACCGGGGAGCTGTTTTTT.

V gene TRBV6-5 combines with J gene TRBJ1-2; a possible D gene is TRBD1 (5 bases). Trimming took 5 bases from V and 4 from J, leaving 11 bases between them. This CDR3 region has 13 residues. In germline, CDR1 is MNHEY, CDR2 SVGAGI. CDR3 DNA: TGTGCCAGCAGTACGCAGGGTCCCTATGGCTACACCTTC. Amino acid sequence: CASSTQGPYGYTF.

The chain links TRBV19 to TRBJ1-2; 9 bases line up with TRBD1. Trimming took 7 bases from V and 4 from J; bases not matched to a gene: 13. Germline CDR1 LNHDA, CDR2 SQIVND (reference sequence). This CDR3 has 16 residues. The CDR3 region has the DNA TGTGCCAGTACCGTGGGGAGAACAGGGGGCAGCTATGGCTACACCTTC. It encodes CASTVGRTGGSYGYTF.

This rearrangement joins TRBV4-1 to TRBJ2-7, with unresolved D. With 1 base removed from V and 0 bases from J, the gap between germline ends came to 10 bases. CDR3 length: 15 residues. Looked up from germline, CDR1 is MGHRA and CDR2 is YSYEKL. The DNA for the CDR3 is TGCGCCAGCAGCCAAGCGAAGGGATTCTCCTACGAGCAGTACTTC. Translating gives CASSQAKGFSYEQYF.

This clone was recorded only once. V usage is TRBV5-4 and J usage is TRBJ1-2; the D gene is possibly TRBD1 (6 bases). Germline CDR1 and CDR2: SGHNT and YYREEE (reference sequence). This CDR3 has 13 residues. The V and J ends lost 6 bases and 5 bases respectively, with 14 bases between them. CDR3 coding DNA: TGTGCCAGCATAGGGGGGACCGAATATGGCTACACCTTC. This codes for CASIGGTEYGYTF.

The CDR3 sequence is CASAERALGNEQFF. The CDR3 bases are TGTGCCAGCGCCGAGAGGGCGTTGGGCAATGAGCAGTTCTTC. This chain connects TRBV28 to TRBJ2-1; tentative D call: TRBD2 (5 bases). V lost 8 bases and J lost 6, with 17 bases in between. CDR3 length equals 14 residues. Germline V gives CDR1 MDHEN, CDR2 SYDVKM.

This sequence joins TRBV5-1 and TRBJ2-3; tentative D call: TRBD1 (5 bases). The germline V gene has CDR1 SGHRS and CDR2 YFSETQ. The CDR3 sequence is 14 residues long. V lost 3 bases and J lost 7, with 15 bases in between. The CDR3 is CASSSGPDWNTQYF. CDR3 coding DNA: TGCGCCAGCAGCTCAGGGCCAGACTGGAATACGCAGTATTTT.

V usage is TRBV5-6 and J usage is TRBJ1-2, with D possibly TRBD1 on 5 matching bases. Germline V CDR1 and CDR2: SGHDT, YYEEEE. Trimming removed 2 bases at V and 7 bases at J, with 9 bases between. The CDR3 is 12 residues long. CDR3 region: CASSLTGAGYTF. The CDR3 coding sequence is TGTGCCAGCAGCTTAACAGGAGCTGGCTACACCTTC. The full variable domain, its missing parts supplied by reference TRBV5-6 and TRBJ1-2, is DAGVTQSPTHLIKTRGQQVTLRCSPKSGHDTVSWYQQALGQGPQFIFQYYEEEERQRGNFPDRFSGHQFPNYSSELNVNALLLGDSALYLCASSLTGAGYTFGSGTRLTVV.

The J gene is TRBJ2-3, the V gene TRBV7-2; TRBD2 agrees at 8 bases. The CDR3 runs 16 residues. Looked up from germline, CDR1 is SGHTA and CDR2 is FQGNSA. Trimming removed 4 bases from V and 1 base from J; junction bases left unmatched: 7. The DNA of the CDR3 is TGTGCCAGCAGCTCCCGGGGGGGCCGGGGCACAGATACGCAGTATTTT. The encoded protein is CASSSRGGRGTDTQYF. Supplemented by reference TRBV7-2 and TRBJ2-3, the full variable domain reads GAGVSQSPSNKVTEKGKDVELRCDPISGHTALYWYRQSLGQGLEFLIYFQGNSAPDKSGLPSDRFSAERTGGSVSTLTIQRTQQEDSAVYLCASSSRGGRGTDTQYFGPGTRLTVL.

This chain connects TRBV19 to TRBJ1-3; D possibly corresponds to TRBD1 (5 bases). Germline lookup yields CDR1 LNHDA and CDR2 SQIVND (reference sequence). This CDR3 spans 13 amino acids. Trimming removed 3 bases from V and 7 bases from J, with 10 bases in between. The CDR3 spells CASSMDIRNTIYF. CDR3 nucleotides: TGTGCCAGTAGTATGGACATACGGAACACCATATATTTT.

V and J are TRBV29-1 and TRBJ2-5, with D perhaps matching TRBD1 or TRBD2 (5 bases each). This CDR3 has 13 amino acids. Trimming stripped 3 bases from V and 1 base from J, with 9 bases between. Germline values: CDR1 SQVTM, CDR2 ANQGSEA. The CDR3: CSVEGVIQETQYF. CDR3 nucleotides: TGCAGCGTTGAGGGGGTGATCCAAGAGACCCAGTACTTC.

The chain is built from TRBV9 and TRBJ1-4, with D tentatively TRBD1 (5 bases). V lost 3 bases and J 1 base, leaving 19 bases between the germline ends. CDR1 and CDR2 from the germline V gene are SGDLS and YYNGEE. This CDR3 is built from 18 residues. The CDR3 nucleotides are TGTGCCAGCAGCGGATCCCCAGGGTATCGAGGAACTAATGAAAAACTGTTTTTT. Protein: CASSGSPGYRGTNEKLFF.

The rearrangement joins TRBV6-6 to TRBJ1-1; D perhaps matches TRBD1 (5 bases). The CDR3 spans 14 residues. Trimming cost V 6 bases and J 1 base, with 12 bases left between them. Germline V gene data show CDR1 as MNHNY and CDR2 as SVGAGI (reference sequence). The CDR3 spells CASSQVGGNTEAFF. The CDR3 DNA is TGTGCCAGCAGCCAAGTCGGGGGGAACACTGAAGCTTTCTTT.

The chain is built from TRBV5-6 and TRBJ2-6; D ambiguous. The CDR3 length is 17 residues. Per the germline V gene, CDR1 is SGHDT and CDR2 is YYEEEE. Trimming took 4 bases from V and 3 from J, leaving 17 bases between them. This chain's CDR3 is CASSRSPLSVGANVLTF. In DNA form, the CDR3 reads TGTGCCAGCAGCCGCTCCCCCTTGAGTGTTGGGGCCAACGTCCTGACTTTC.